The present T cell receptor (beta chain) was sequenced within a study of blood T cell repertoires in COVID-19. Study-wide context: The samples span acute and convalescent COVID-19 from the United States, Italy and Spain. The cDNA or gDNA used as material had been derived from T cells, B-cell-depleted T cells, or PBMCs.

This clone was seen just once. In the source study's methods: Researchers report that nucleated cell counts were estimated from reference gene primer amplification. The method was immunoSEQ multiplex PCR; TCRdb's version includes in-frame clones alone and lacks a portion of them. V, J and clone size are those of that table, while D and trimming were read from the DNA. There are approximately 360,000 clones in the sample; around 90% occur only once, and about 6.8% lies in the top ten. This clonotype was obtained from a man aged 18 to 30 with active or convalescent COVID-19. The sample consisted of peripheral blood.

The CDR3 spells CASSHPSGDYNEQFF. DNA of the CDR3: TGTGCCAGCAGCCACCCTAGCGGGGACTACAATGAGCAGTTCTTC. The chain carries TRBV14 and TRBJ2-1; 9 nucleotides match TRBD2. The germline gives CDR1 SGHDN, CDR2 FVKESK. This CDR3 spans 15 amino acids. Trimming took 3 bases from V and 3 from J; bases not matched to a gene: 3.